This TCR beta chain stems from a study of blood T cell repertoires in COVID-19. Cohorts were determined from participant-reported clinical history. The study counted Cohort 3 donors as recovered given two negative PCRs, clearance, or symptom resolution. TCRdb keeps only in-frame clones here, not all; method: immunoSEQ multiplex PCR. The profile covers approximately 400,000 clones, with roughly four fifths appearing a single time and approximately 4.7% taken by the ten largest. V dropped 1 base and J dropped 6; count of bases not matched to a gene: 5. CDR3 length equals 15 residues. Germline values: CDR1 SNHLY, CDR2 FYNNEI.

The sequenced sample consisted of PBMCs or T cells enriched from blood (not recorded which). The chain recombines TRBV2 with TRBJ2-1; 8 bases line up with TRBD2. This TCR came from a woman in her forties or fifties who had recovered from COVID-19. The CDR3 loop reads CASSEEAGGANEQFF. CDR3 coding DNA: TGTGCCAGCAGTGAAGAGGCGGGAGGTGCCAATGAGCAGTTCTTC. Combining the CDR3 with reference TRBV2 and TRBJ2-1 gives the whole variable domain EPEVTQTPSHQVTQMGQEVILRCVPISNHLYFYWYRQILGQKVEFLVSFYNNEISEKSEIFDDQFSVERPDGSNFTLKIRSTKLEDSAMYFCASSEEAGGANEQFFGPGTRLTVL.